This T cell receptor beta chain was recorded in a study of identical twins (TCRdb year 2016). Concerning the study at large: TCR alpha and beta repertoires from monozygotic twins, unrelated adults of various ages and cord blood were deep-sequenced to test whether fetal clonotypes persist. To rule out contamination, the twin experiments were replicated at different times with different library preparation protocols. General study outcomes and caveats: Invariant T cells such as MAIT and iNKT could partly confound zero-insertion analyses, though diverse VJ usage argued against this for most clonotypes. Because the same donors could not be followed over many years, conclusions were based on cross-sectional statistical analysis. Excess twin sharing in beta out-of-frame sequences was weaker because fewer shared sequences lowered the signal-to-noise ratio. In monozygotic twins, recombination models systematically underestimated out-of-frame TCR alpha sharing, but the models matched the sharing seen between unrelated individuals. Fewer insertions were carried by abundant cord blood beta clonotypes; a weaker similar trend was observed in young adult naive repertoires, while no such trend was observed in memory repertoires. Compared with coincidental sharing between unrelated individuals, out-of-frame TCR alpha sequences shared between twins showed an excess of sequences with low generation probability.

Only healthy Caucasian donors were included. The researchers also sequenced three unrelated adults who were not twins: a male aged 18 to 30, a male aged 50 to 60, and a female aged 50 to 60. Using Miltenyi CD45RO+ enrichment and human naive T-cell isolation kits, memory (CD45RO+) and naive T cells were isolated from PBMC. Libraries were built with 5' RACE. The sequencer listed for this sample is Illumina HiSeq 2000. Template switching added a universal primer binding site, and the final cDNA carried a unique molecular identifier that allowed TCR cDNA molecules to be counted accurately. First-strand cDNA for TCR alpha and beta chains was synthesized from specific primers in the conserved constant-segment region. To control for contamination, every cDNA library was double barcoded, receiving both a SMART-Mk sample barcode and Illumina barcodes. TruSeq adapter sequences, together with Illumina sample barcodes, were added in two successive PCR steps. The Illumina HiSeq platform was used with custom primers to sequence TCR alpha and beta cDNA libraries. In the source study's methods: MiGEC was used to process raw reads and extract unique molecular identifiers, and MiXCR was used to find CDR3 positions. For each individual, recombination models were inferred using an EM algorithm with the repgenHMM and IGoR tools. The tcR package in R was used for shared clonotype analysis, with sharing normalized by the product of cloneset sizes. To study raw recombination free of thymic and clonal selection effects, out-of-frame nonproductive sequences were analyzed. TCRdb cleaned the public reads at Q25 with fastp, built clones with MiXCR and kept in-frame beta chains. Merged by CDR3 protein, the rows form single entries marked with the most common genes and DNA. The V and J calls were not made by the authors but by TCRdb's processing. The sample table lists 410,000 or so distinct CDR3 sequences, around a sixth of them with a count of one. The ten biggest clones cover around 10% of the sample.

For this clonotype: Its target antigen remains unknown. There are no base qualities to consult, and no much larger clone falls within one base.

CDR1 and CDR2, per the germline V gene (reference sequence), are LGHDT and YNNKEL. Taken from cysteine to phenylalanine, the CDR3 has 15 residues. Only the CDR3 part of the read is kept: 45 bases, read in frame from the first base. V is trimmed back by 0 bases and J by 3 bases, and the junction contains 3 bases that no gene match accounts for. The V and J genes are TRBV3-1 and TRBJ2-5; 8 junctional bases match TRBD1. This TCR derives from a man between 50 and 59 years old in good health. The sequenced material came from naive T cells sorted from blood. In the paper's terms, the cell subset or site label means: cells isolated with a human naive T-cell isolation kit. The DNA sequence is given as TGTGCCAGCAGCCAAGAGACAGGGGCTAAAGAGACCCAGTACTTC. Its translation reads: CASSQETGAKETQYF.